Each of the 24 T cell receptor beta chains below was sequenced from the same sample in a study of blood T cell repertoires in COVID-19. Generated by immunoSEQ multiplex PCR, the TCRdb table keeps only in-frame clones and is missing some. This table holds some 140,000 clones, 85% to 90% found once. Sequenced input: peripheral blood. These receptor sequences come from a man aged 50-60 years with active COVID-19.

In its sample, this clone was seen a few times. The genes are TRBV24-1 and TRBJ1-5; TRBD1 matches at 8 bases. In germline, CDR1 is KGHDR, CDR2 SFDVKD. The CDR3 loop spans 14 amino acids. The V segment lost 4 bases and the J segment 2 bases; nucleotides outside the gene matches: 0. CDR3 in DNA: TGTGCCACCAGTGAGACAGGGGGCAATCAGCCCCAGCATTTT. It codes for CATSETGGNQPQHF.

The V and J genes are TRBV5-1 and TRBJ1-2; no reliable D call. Germline V gives CDR1 SGHRS, CDR2 YFSETQ. CDR3 length equals 14 residues. V shed 4 bases and J shed 8 bases, with 18 bases lying between them. CDR3 sequence reads: CASSPILGFPGYTF. In DNA, the CDR3 is TGCGCCAGCAGCCCCATACTAGGGTTTCCGGGCTACACCTTC.

J is TRBJ1-1 and V is TRBV7-8; D is ambiguous. CDR3 length equals 15 residues. Germline V gene lookup returns CDR1 SGHVS and CDR2 FQNEAQ. V dropped 5 bases and J dropped 3 bases, with 16 bases sitting between them. The CDR3 here is CASSQAVYAYTEAFF. For the CDR3, the DNA is TGTGCCAGCAGCCAAGCTGTGTATGCGTACACTGAAGCTTTCTTT.

This clone was picked up a small number of times. The chain combines TRBV5-1 with TRBJ1-3; D gene unclear. The CDR3 is made up of 13 amino acids. CDR1 and CDR2 (germline): SGHRS, YFSETQ. V lost 0 bases and J lost 3, with 4 bases in between. CDR3 in amino acids: CASSLDSGNTIYF. The CDR3 DNA sequence: TGCGCCAGCAGCTTGGACAGTGGAAACACCATATATTTT.

The chain couples TRBV4-1 to TRBJ2-1, with 9 nucleotides matching TRBD1. Germline values: CDR1 MGHRA, CDR2 YSYEKL. V gave up 4 bases and J gave up 1 base; unmatched junction bases: 2. The CDR3 loop spans 15 amino acids. The CDR3 loop reads CASSPGTGSYNEQFF. CDR3 DNA sequence: TGCGCCAGCAGCCCCGGGACAGGGTCCTACAATGAGCAGTTCTTC.

The chain links TRBV6-5 to TRBJ2-7; no reliable D call. The CDR3 runs 14 residues. The germline gives CDR1 MNHEY, CDR2 SVGAGI. Trimming took 6 bases from V and 0 from J, leaving 12 bases between them. The CDR3 is CASRVQASSYEQYF. CDR3 bases: TGTGCCAGCAGGGTTCAGGCTTCCTCCTACGAGCAGTACTTC.

This clone occurred once. The chain couples TRBV5-6 to TRBJ2-3; 10 bases map to TRBD1. J was trimmed by 5 bases and V by 2 bases; bases with no gene match: 5. Germline CDR1 and CDR2: SGHDT and YYEEEE. This CDR3 spans 15 amino acids. In DNA, the CDR3 is TGTGCCAGCAGCTTTATGGGACAGGGGAGAGATACGCAGTATTTT. This gives the protein CASSFMGQGRDTQYF.

This clone was observed a few times. J is TRBJ2-2 and V is TRBV19, with 9 bases lining up with TRBD2. The CDR3 consists of 15 residues. Germline lookup yields CDR1 LNHDA and CDR2 SQIVND (reference sequence). Trimming cost V 6 bases and J 3 bases; bases outside gene matches: 5. The CDR3 DNA follows: TGTGCCAGTAGGTTTACTAGCGGGTACACCGGGGAGCTGTTTTTT. It translates to CASRFTSGYTGELFF.

CDR3 protein: CASSPSWQGENIQYF. The CDR3 nucleotides are TGTGCCAGCAGTCCGAGTTGGCAGGGGGAAAACATTCAGTACTTC. J is TRBJ2-4 and V is TRBV6-5; TRBD1 aligns across 7 bases. This CDR3 has 15 residues. CDR1 and CDR2 (germline): MNHEY, SVGAGI. With V trimmed by 5 bases and J by 5 bases, 9 bases remained unmatched.

The V gene is TRBV7-9, the J gene TRBJ2-2; a possible D gene is TRBD2 (6 bases). This CDR3 is built from 14 residues. In germline, CDR1 is SEHNR, CDR2 FQNEAQ (reference sequence). Trimming removed 6 bases at V and 6 bases at J, with 14 bases between. The CDR3 loop is CASSLLGGAGELFF. For the CDR3, the DNA is TGTGCCAGCAGTTTATTAGGCGGGGCCGGGGAGCTGTTTTTT.

The chain is built from TRBV6-6 and TRBJ2-3; D is unresolved. The CDR3 consists of 16 residues. CDR1 is MNHNY and CDR2 is SVGAGI in the germline V gene (reference sequence). V was shortened by 0 bases and J by 2 bases, with 12 bases between the two germline ends. Written as DNA, the CDR3 is TGTGCCAGCAGTTACTCGATGTTAGAGTACACAGATACGCAGTATTTT. This codes for CASSYSMLEYTDTQYF.

The chain combines TRBV11-1 with TRBJ2-7; 10 positions agree with TRBD1. This CDR3 is 16 amino acids long. Unmatched junction bases numbered 11, after V lost 4 bases and J lost 5 bases. CDR1 is SGHAT and CDR2 is FQDESV in the germline V gene (reference sequence). The CDR3: CASSSSTGTGDHEQYF. CDR3 DNA sequence: TGTGCCAGCAGCTCCTCCACCGGGACAGGGGACCACGAGCAGTACTTC.

This chain joins TRBV4-3 and TRBJ1-3; D might be TRBD1 (5 bases). CDR3 length equals 16 residues. Per the germline V gene, CDR1 is LGHNA and CDR2 is YSLEER. V was trimmed by 4 bases and J by 3 bases, leaving 16 bases between them. The CDR3 region is CASSPDGGVGGNTIYF. DNA of the CDR3: TGCGCCAGCAGCCCCGACGGGGGGGTGGGTGGAAACACCATATATTTT.

The table lists this clone with a count of one. The rearrangement joins TRBV6-5 to TRBJ1-1; TRBD1 matches 7 bases. J lost 1 base, V lost 3 bases, and 5 bases had no gene match. The CDR3 runs 15 residues. CDR1 is MNHEY, CDR2 SVGAGI, per germline. The CDR3 DNA follows: TGTGCCAGCAGTTATGACAGGGTCACGAACACTGAAGCTTTCTTT. Translation gives CASSYDRVTNTEAFF.

V gene TRBV5-1 combines with J gene TRBJ2-1; perhaps TRBD2 as D (6 bases). The length of the CDR3 is 13 residues. Germline V gene lookup returns CDR1 SGHRS and CDR2 YFSETQ. V gave up 4 bases and J gave up 5 bases, with 10 bases separating them. The CDR3 region is CASSPAGNNEQFF. CDR3 in DNA: TGCGCCAGCAGCCCGGCGGGGAACAATGAGCAGTTCTTC.

The count of this clone is one. This chain joins TRBV11-2 and TRBJ2-1; D remains ambiguous. The V and J ends lost 3 bases and 2 bases respectively, with 5 bases between them. The CDR3 is 13 amino acids. The germline CDR1 and CDR2 sequences are SGHAT and FQNNGV. The CDR3 DNA sequence: TGTGCCAGCAGCTTGAACACCTACAATGAGCAGTTCTTC. Encoded protein: CASSLNTYNEQFF.

This chain joins TRBV18 and TRBJ1-3; 12 bases map to TRBD1. Germline-derived CDR1 and CDR2 are KGHSH and LQKENI. The CDR3 is made up of 16 amino acids. Trimming took 1 base from V and 13 from J; bases not matched to a gene: 11. The CDR3 DNA reads TGTGCCAGCTCACCACGATCCGGGACAGGGGGCCCCACGATATATTTT. Residues: CASSPRSGTGGPTIYF. Drawing the rest from reference TRBV18 and TRBJ1-3, the complete variable domain is NAGVMQNPRHLVRRRGQEARLRCSPMKGHSHVYWYRQLPEEGLKFMVYLQKENIIDESGMPKERFSAEFPKEGPSILRIQQVVRGDSAAYFCASSPRSGTGGPTIYFGEGSWLTVV.

The chain recombines TRBV3-1 (or the pseudogene TRBV3-2) with TRBJ1-1; no clear D gene. Per the germline V gene, CDR1 is LGHDT and CDR2 is YNNKEL (reference sequence). The CDR3 length is 14 residues. V was cut by 0 bases and J by 0 bases, with 5 bases left in between. The CDR3 is CASSQESMNTEAFF. The CDR3 nucleotides are TGTGCCAGCAGCCAAGAGTCCATGAACACTGAAGCTTTCTTT.

V usage is TRBV13 and J usage is TRBJ1-6; 7 bases match TRBD1. The CDR3 sequence is 17 residues long. Germline CDR1 is PRHDT and CDR2 is FYEKMQ (reference sequence). J lost 0 bases, V lost 3 bases, and 5 bases had no gene match. This CDR3 is CASSLTWTGSYNSPLHF. In nucleotides, the CDR3 is TGTGCCAGCAGCTTGACATGGACAGGCTCCTATAATTCACCCCTCCACTTT. Variable domain in full (rest from reference TRBV13 and TRBJ1-6): AAGVIQSPRHLIKEKRETATLKCYPIPRHDTVYWYQQGPGQDPQFLISFYEKMQSDKGSIPDRFSAQQFSDYHSELNMSSLELGDSALYFCASSLTWTGSYNSPLHFGNGTRLTVT.

This chain joins TRBV5-1 and TRBJ2-2; 13 nucleotides line up with TRBD2. The CDR3 has 14 residues. Looked up from germline, CDR1 is SGHRS and CDR2 is YFSETQ. J gave up 3 bases and V 8 bases, and 1 base lay outside the gene matches. Here the CDR3 reads CASGLAGDTGELFF. The CDR3 DNA follows: TGCGCCAGTGGACTAGCGGGGGACACCGGGGAGCTGTTTTTT.

V and J are TRBV4-2 and TRBJ2-3; possible D gene TRBD2, 7 bases. Trimming stripped 0 bases from V and 5 bases from J, with 24 bases between. CDR3 length equals 19 residues. Germline V gene sequence: CDR1 LGHNA, CDR2 YNFKEQ. CDR3 in DNA: TGTGCCAGCAGCCAAGAGGGGGCTAGCGGAATACCAAATCAAGATACGCAGTATTTT. Amino acid sequence: CASSQEGASGIPNQDTQYF.

The genes are TRBV24-1 and TRBJ1-5; D gene uncertain. Germline values: CDR1 KGHDR, CDR2 SFDVKD. This CDR3 has 13 residues. V was clipped by 12 bases and J by 4 bases, with 15 bases between them. The CDR3 bases are TGTGCCGTTGGAGGGCAGTTGAATCAGCCCCAGCATTTT. Amino acid sequence: CAVGGQLNQPQHF.

This clone occurred a few times. The CDR3 reads CASSLGQASSYEQYF. CDR3 in DNA: TGCGCCAGCAGCCTGGGACAGGCGAGCTCCTACGAGCAGTACTTC. The genes are TRBV5-1 and TRBJ2-7; 8 nucleotides line up with TRBD1. V gave up 4 bases and J gave up 0 bases; unmatched junction bases: 6. The CDR3 runs 15 residues. Germline-derived CDR1 and CDR2 are SGHRS and YFSETQ. Full variable domain (remainder filled in from reference TRBV5-1 and TRBJ2-7): KAGVTQTPRYLIKTRGQQVTLSCSPISGHRSVSWYQQTPGQGLQFLFEYFSETQRNKGNFPGRFSGRQFSNSRSEMNVSTLELGDSALYLCASSLGQASSYEQYFGPGTRLTVT.

This chain uses TRBV27 with TRBJ2-7; a possible D gene is TRBD1 (6 bases). Trimming stripped 5 bases from V and 1 base from J, with 6 bases between. The germline gives CDR1 MNHEY, CDR2 SMNVEV (reference sequence). The CDR3 has 12 amino acids. The DNA for the CDR3 is TGTGCCAGCAGTGACAGGTCCTACGAGCAGTACTTC. This translates into CASSDRSYEQYF.